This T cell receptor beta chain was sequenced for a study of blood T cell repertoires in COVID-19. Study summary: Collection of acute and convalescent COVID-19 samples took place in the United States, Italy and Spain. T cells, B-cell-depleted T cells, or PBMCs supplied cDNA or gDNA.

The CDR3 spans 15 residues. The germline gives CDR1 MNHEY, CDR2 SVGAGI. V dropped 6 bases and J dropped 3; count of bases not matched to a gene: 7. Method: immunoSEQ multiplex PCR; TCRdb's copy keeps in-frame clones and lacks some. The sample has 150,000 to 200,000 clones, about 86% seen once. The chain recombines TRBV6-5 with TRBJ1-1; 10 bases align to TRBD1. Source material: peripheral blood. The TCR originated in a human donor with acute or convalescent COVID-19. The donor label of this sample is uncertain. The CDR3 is CASRPWDRGHTEAFF. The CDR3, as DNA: TGTGCCAGCAGACCGTGGGACAGGGGCCACACTGAAGCTTTCTTT.